This passage covers 32 T cell receptor beta chains from one sample sequenced in a study of CD8 T cells in ankylosing spondylitis. Study-level results: It appeared that ankylosing spondylitis blood was characterized by a TCR beta motif of eight highly homologous variants.

TCRdb processed the 5' RACE reads anew with MiXCR; each CDR3 protein has one entry. This table has more than 500,000 distinct CDR3 sequences, roughly 5.2% appearing once. Their cognate antigens are unknown. The specimen sequenced was blood, either unsorted or a sorted T cell fraction (not recorded which). The receptor source for this set is a male donor with ankylosing spondylitis.

Many counts were recorded for this clonotype. The rearrangement joins TRBV12-5 to TRBJ1-1; D perhaps matches TRBD1 (6 bases). CDR3 length equals 17 residues. Deletions cut 0 bases from V and 1 base from J, with 15 bases between. CDR1 and CDR2 (germline): LGHNT, FRNRAP. CDR3 region: CASGLVLGDRPNTEAFF. CDR3 nucleotides: TGTGCTAGTGGTTTGGTACTTGGAGACAGGCCGAACACTGAAGCTTTCTTT.

The CDR3 sequence is CASGHGGYNEQFF. The CDR3 DNA reads TGTGCCAGTGGGCACGGGGGCTACAATGAGCAGTTCTTC. V gene TRBV19 combines with J gene TRBJ2-1, with a possible D match to TRBD2 (6 bases). This CDR3 contains 13 residues. V was shortened by 8 bases and J by 3 bases, with 11 bases between the two germline ends. From germline, CDR1 is LNHDA and CDR2 SQIVND (reference sequence). Full variable domain (missing parts from reference TRBV19 and TRBJ2-1): DGGITQSPKYLFRKEGQNVTLSCEQNLNHDAMYWYRQDPGQGLRLIYYSQIVNDFQKGDIAEGYSVSREKKESFPLTVTSAQKNPTAFYLCASGHGGYNEQFFGPGTRLTVL.

This clonotype was counted ten times or more. The CDR3: CASRGRWGYTF. CDR3 DNA: TGTGCCAGCAGGGGACGGTGGGGCTACACCTTC. V gene TRBV27 combines with J gene TRBJ1-2, with TRBD1 as a possible D gene (5 bases). Germline CDR1 MNHEY, CDR2 SMNVEV (reference sequence). The CDR3 is 11 amino acids. Trimming took off 6 bases at V and 8 bases at J, with 10 bases between the two ends.

The genes are TRBV20-1 and TRBJ2-2; 9 nucleotides agree with TRBD2. Germline V CDR1 and CDR2: DFQATT, SNEGSKA (reference sequence). This CDR3 region has 16 residues. Trimming cost V 1 base and J 0 bases; bases outside gene matches: 3. The CDR3 region has the DNA TGCAGTGCTAGAGGGACTAGCGCCGCGAACACCGGGGAGCTGTTTTTT. It yields the protein CSARGTSAANTGELFF.

This clonotype was observed at least ten times. The chain employs TRBV13 and TRBJ1-4, with 8 bases that match TRBD1. The germline CDR1 and CDR2 sequences are PRHDT and FYEKMQ (reference sequence). The CDR3 consists of 16 residues. The V segment lost 6 bases and the J segment 7 bases; nucleotides outside the gene matches: 13. The CDR3 reads CASRKTPGGRPEKLFF. The DNA of the CDR3 is TGTGCCAGCAGAAAGACCCCAGGGGGCCGTCCTGAAAAACTGTTTTTT.

This clonotype was observed at least ten times. The V gene is TRBV28, the J gene TRBJ2-7; 8 bases are a match to TRBD2. The CDR3 loop spans 17 amino acids. V shed 2 bases and J 0 bases; nucleotides not matched to a gene: 9. Looked up from germline, CDR1 is MDHEN and CDR2 is SYDVKM. CDR3 region: CASSLPGRGEGSYEQYF. CDR3 nucleotides: TGTGCCAGCAGTTTACCTGGGCGGGGGGAAGGCTCCTACGAGCAGTACTTC.

This clonotype has at least ten counts. This chain links TRBV25-1 with TRBJ2-7, with unresolved D. The CDR3 covers 14 residues. V was cut by 4 bases and J by 1 base, with 11 bases left in between. Germline V gene data show CDR1 as MGHDK and CDR2 as SYGVNS. CDR3 sequence: CASSVSRGSYEQYF. The DNA for the CDR3 is TGTGCCAGCAGTGTAAGCCGCGGATCCTACGAGCAGTACTTC.

This clonotype was counted ten times or more. The chain uses TRBV5-1 and TRBJ2-1; 12 positions match TRBD2. CDR3 length: 14 amino acids. The V gene's germline CDR1 is SGHRS and CDR2 YFSETQ. V shed 3 bases and J 5 bases; nucleotides not matched to a gene: 0. CDR3 sequence reads: CASSWTSGNNEQFF. The CDR3 region has the DNA TGCGCCAGCAGCTGGACTAGCGGGAACAATGAGCAGTTCTTC.

In its sample, this clonotype was seen many times. V usage is TRBV20-1 and J usage is TRBJ2-5; D remains ambiguous. From germline, CDR1 is DFQATT and CDR2 SNEGSKA (reference sequence). With 3 bases removed from V and 2 bases from J, the gap between germline ends came to 13 bases. The CDR3 extends over 14 amino acids. The CDR3 here is CSASPWRTQETQYF. CDR3 coding DNA: TGCAGTGCTAGCCCCTGGCGTACTCAAGAGACCCAGTACTTC.

This clonotype was seen more than once but under ten times. V and J are TRBV18 and TRBJ1-1, with 12 bases identical to TRBD1. The CDR3 runs to 15 residues. V shed 3 bases, J shed 3 bases, and the junction held 2 bases outside the gene matches. Germline V gene sequence: CDR1 KGHSH, CDR2 LQKENI. CDR3: CASSPGQGADTEAFF. The DNA for the CDR3 is TGTGCCAGCTCACCGGGACAGGGGGCGGACACTGAAGCTTTCTTT. The full variable domain, with the rest looked up from reference TRBV18 and TRBJ1-1, is NAGVMQNPRHLVRRRGQEARLRCSPMKGHSHVYWYRQLPEEGLKFMVYLQKENIIDESGMPKERFSAEFPKEGPSILRIQQVVRGDSAAYFCASSPGQGADTEAFFGQGTRLTVV.

Comments on this clonotype: A much larger clonotype is one base distant, so this may be a read error. The chain uses TRBV20-1 and TRBJ1-5; D not certain. Per the germline V gene, CDR1 is DFQATT and CDR2 is SNEGSKA (reference sequence). V shed 3 bases and J shed 5 bases, with 11 bases lying between them. The CDR3 runs 13 residues. Written as DNA, the CDR3 is TGCAGTGCTAGCCAGGCAGAGGATCAGCCCCAGCATTTT. Translated, it gives CSASQAEDQPQHF.

This clonotype was seen many times. This chain joins TRBV10-2 and TRBJ1-6; D uncertain. The CDR3 extends over 15 amino acids. Germline CDR1 WSHSY, CDR2 SAAADI. The V end was cut by 8 bases, the J end by 0 bases, with 11 bases between. CDR3 coding DNA: TGCGCCAGCTCACTGAGGAGCTCCTATAATTCACCCCTCCACTTT. Residues: CASSLRSSYNSPLHF.

This clonotype came up many times. V gene TRBV5-5 combines with J gene TRBJ1-2; D may be TRBD1 (6 bases). Trimming cost V 10 bases and J 6 bases, with 19 bases left between them. CDR1 and CDR2 (germline): SGHKS, YYEKEE (reference sequence). The CDR3 loop spans 13 amino acids. The CDR3 sequence: CAGSYRVMDGYTF. DNA for the CDR3: TGTGCCGGAAGCTACAGGGTGATGGATGGCTACACCTTC.

This clonotype was counted at least ten times. The CDR3 bases are TGCAGTGCTGGTACCGCAGTCTATGGCTACACCTTC. This sequence encodes CSAGTAVYGYTF. The chain recombines TRBV20-1 with TRBJ1-2; no clear D gene. Germline CDR1 reads DFQATT; CDR2 reads SNEGSKA (reference sequence). The CDR3 has 12 amino acids. Trimming stripped 5 bases from V and 4 bases from J, with 11 bases between.

Ten or more counts support this clonotype. CDR3 protein: CSVFDRATEAFF. CDR3 nucleotides: TGCAGCGTTTTTGACAGGGCCACTGAAGCTTTCTTT. The chain is built from TRBV29-1 and TRBJ1-1; 7 bases align to TRBD1. The CDR3 sequence is 12 residues long. The germline V gene encodes CDR1 SQVTM and CDR2 ANQGSEA. Unmatched junction bases numbered 4, after V lost 5 bases and J lost 4 bases.

This clonotype was seen repeatedly, ten times or more. The V call is TRBV20-1, the J call TRBJ2-2, with 11 bases that match TRBD1. Germline-derived CDR1 and CDR2 are DFQATT and SNEGSKA (reference sequence). CDR3 length equals 17 residues. Trimming cost V 3 bases and J 0 bases; bases outside gene matches: 6. CDR3 in amino acids: CSARGTGGKTNTGELFF. The DNA for the CDR3 is TGCAGTGCTAGGGGGACAGGGGGGAAAACGAACACCGGGGAGCTGTTTTTT.

This clonotype was recorded many times. The chain uses TRBV24-1 and TRBJ2-1; 10 bases line up with TRBD1. The V and J ends lost 9 bases and 2 bases, in that order; junction bases with no gene match: 3. This CDR3 has 14 amino acids. From germline, CDR1 is KGHDR and CDR2 SFDVKD. The CDR3 protein is CATQTGGAYNEQFF. As DNA, the CDR3 is TGTGCCACCCAGACAGGGGGCGCCTACAATGAGCAGTTCTTC.

This clonotype was seen repeatedly, ten times or more. This rearrangement joins TRBV2 to TRBJ2-7, with 8 bases fitting TRBD1. There are 15 residues in the CDR3. With 8 bases clipped from V and 2 bases from J, the junction kept 11 bases outside the gene matches. Germline V CDR1 and CDR2: SNHLY, FYNNEI. CDR3 DNA sequence: TGTGCCAGCGGGGCTACGGGACAGGCCGCCTACGAGCAGTACTTC. This gives the protein CASGATGQAAYEQYF.

This clonotype was counted at least ten times. The rearrangement joins TRBV5-1 to TRBJ2-3, with 8 bases that match TRBD1. Per the germline V gene, CDR1 is SGHRS and CDR2 is YFSETQ. With V trimmed by 3 bases and J by 10 bases, 13 bases remained unmatched. The CDR3 runs 15 residues. DNA of the CDR3: TGCGCCAGCAGCTCCACAGGGGGTCAGGGAATGCCGCAGTATTTT. It specifies CASSSTGGQGMPQYF.

This clonotype came up many times. This sequence joins TRBV4-1 and TRBJ2-3; D perhaps matches TRBD1 (6 bases). V dropped 0 bases and J dropped 2 bases, with 9 bases sitting between them. There are 15 residues in the CDR3. In germline, CDR1 is MGHRA, CDR2 YSYEKL. The CDR3 region has the DNA TGCGCCAGCAGCCAAGATGGACAGATCACAGATACGCAGTATTTT. It codes for CASSQDGQITDTQYF.

Many counts were recorded for this clonotype. V usage is TRBV5-1 and J usage is TRBJ1-4; no reliable D call. Per germline, CDR1 SGHRS and CDR2 YFSETQ. CDR3 length: 15 amino acids. Deletions cut 4 bases from V and 5 bases from J, with 15 bases between. In DNA form, the CDR3 reads TGCGCCAGCAGCCCCGAGCGGCTCCGAAATGAAAAACTGTTTTTT. Translation: CASSPERLRNEKLFF.

In this sample, this clonotype turned up a few times. This chain connects TRBV7-9 to TRBJ1-2, with TRBD1 identical over 7 bases. CDR3 length equals 14 residues. The J segment lost 4 bases and the V segment lost 3 bases, leaving 5 bases of the junction unmatched. The V gene's germline CDR1 is SEHNR and CDR2 FQNEAQ (reference sequence). CDR3 protein: CASSLNRGSYGYTF. The CDR3 coding sequence is TGTGCCAGCAGCTTGAACAGGGGCTCCTATGGCTACACCTTC.

The table lists this clonotype with many counts. The chain links TRBV25-1 to TRBJ1-1; a possible D gene is TRBD1 (5 bases). CDR1 is MGHDK, CDR2 SYGVNS, per germline. The ends were cut back, 7 bases at V and 2 bases at J, with 14 bases in the middle. This CDR3 is built from 14 residues. The CDR3 DNA is TGTGCCAGCATCCCGGATGGGGGTAACACTGAAGCTTTCTTT. It specifies CASIPDGGNTEAFF.

This clonotype was seen at least ten times. V and J are TRBV29-1 and TRBJ1-1; D is possibly TRBD1 (6 bases). The CDR3 sequence is 14 residues long. The ends were cut back, 4 bases at V and 7 bases at J, with 19 bases in the middle. CDR1 and CDR2 from the germline V gene are SQVTM and ANQGSEA. Here the CDR3 reads CSVGGGQGSFEAFF. CDR3 nucleotides: TGCAGCGTTGGGGGAGGGCAGGGGAGTTTTGAAGCTTTCTTT.

This clonotype was counted ten times or more. The CDR3 DNA is TGTGCCAGCAGTTTATTACTGGGGAGGACTGAAGCTTTCTTT. It yields the protein CASSLLLGRTEAFF. This chain uses TRBV28 with TRBJ1-1; D unclear. In germline, CDR1 is MDHEN, CDR2 SYDVKM. V was trimmed by 1 base and J by 5 bases, leaving 11 bases between them. This CDR3 contains 14 residues.

In its sample, this clonotype was seen many times. The chain is built from TRBV20-1 and TRBJ1-1; 12 bases line up with TRBD1. In germline, CDR1 is DFQATT, CDR2 SNEGSKA (reference sequence). The V segment lost 5 bases and the J segment 5 bases; nucleotides outside the gene matches: 9. This CDR3 has 15 residues. CDR3 in amino acids: CSAGTGGWLRTEAFF. The CDR3 nucleotides read TGCAGTGCTGGGACAGGGGGCTGGCTAAGGACTGAAGCTTTCTTT.

This clonotype was observed many times. This chain connects TRBV6-1 to TRBJ1-2; D is possibly TRBD1 (5 bases). The ends were cut back, 7 bases at V and 5 bases at J, with 14 bases in the middle. Per germline, CDR1 MNHNS and CDR2 SASEGT. This CDR3 comprises 13 residues. The CDR3 DNA follows: TGTGCCAGCACCCCCCGGGACGGATATGGCTACACCTTC. This encodes CASTPRDGYGYTF.

This clonotype was seen ten or more times. The chain joins TRBV9 to TRBJ2-1; TRBD2 matches at 12 bases. Looked up from germline, CDR1 is SGDLS and CDR2 is YYNGEE. CDR3 size: 15 residues. The junction had 6 bases not matched to a gene; V was cut back by 3 bases and J by 8 bases. In nucleotides, the CDR3 is TGTGCCAGCAGCGCCGGGACTAGCGGGTTTTATGAGCAGTTCTTC. Protein product: CASSAGTSGFYEQFF.

This clonotype was picked up many times. The junction does not match germline at one end; this may be a read error. The V call is TRBV5-1, the J call TRBJ1-1; D is undetermined. Germline-derived CDR1 and CDR2 are SGHRS and YFSETQ. The CDR3 runs to 13 residues. In DNA form, the CDR3 reads TGTGCCAGCAGCTTGGGAGCGAACACTGAAGCTTTCTTT. Translating gives CASSLGANTEAFF.

This chain links TRBV29-1 with TRBJ2-1; TRBD1 might be the D (6 bases). Trimming took off 4 bases at V and 3 bases at J, with 13 bases between the two ends. The CDR3 spans 14 residues. Germline assignment: CDR1 SQVTM and CDR2 ANQGSEA. As DNA, the CDR3 is TGCAGCGTTGGGCAAGGGGGAGACTACAATGAGCAGTTCTTC. Translation: CSVGQGGDYNEQFF.

This clonotype has ten or more counts. This sequence joins TRBV6-6 and TRBJ2-4; D may be TRBD1 or TRBD2 (5 bases each). There are 12 residues in the CDR3. The V end lost 2 bases, the J end lost 9 bases, and 8 bases lay between the germline ends. The germline CDR1 and CDR2 sequences are MNHNY and SVGAGI (reference sequence). CDR3 residues: CASSYEGSIQYF. The CDR3 nucleotides are TGTGCCAGCAGTTACGAGGGGAGCATTCAGTACTTC.

In this sample, this clonotype turned up many times. In nucleotides, the CDR3 is TGTGCCAGCAGCTCACGACTAGCCGGAGATACGCAGTATTTT. It encodes CASSSRLAGDTQYF. The chain carries TRBV7-2 and TRBJ2-3, with 7 bases lining up with TRBD2. After removal of 4 bases from V and 5 bases from J, the junction contained 6 bases not matched to a gene. The CDR3 has 14 amino acids. Germline V gives CDR1 SGHTA, CDR2 FQGNSA.